This T cell receptor beta chain was sequenced in a study of response to subunit inactivated influenza vaccine. General observations from the study: Each seasonal influenza vaccination, the authors suggested, recruits few new T cells.

About this clonotype: Its specificity is not known.

The germline V gene has CDR1 DFQATT and CDR2 SNEGSKA (reference sequence). V lost 6 bases to trimming and J lost 0 bases, with 16 bases between them. The CDR3 is 15 residues long. MiXCR was run by TCRdb on the RT-PCR reads, yielding one entry per CDR3 protein. The sample records some 300,000 distinct CDR3 sequences, approximately 23% being singletons. The chain links TRBV20-1 to TRBJ2-3; the D gene is possibly TRBD1 (5 bases). Sample: PBMCs from blood, taken approximately 22 months after vaccination. The origin of this receptor is a man aged 50-75 years who received an inactivated influenza vaccine. CDR3 nucleotide sequence: TGCAGTGCCGCGTGGGGCCCTACTAGCACAGATACGCAGTATTTT. It codes for CSAAWGPTSTDTQYF.